The clone carrying this TCR beta chain rates as medium-sized. Its target is not known. This record comes from a study of vaccination and CD4 T cells after COVID-19. Overall study: The stimulus for the cells was overlapping spike peptides derived from SARS-CoV-2, HCoV-NL63, HCoV-OC43 and HCoV-229E.

The treatment here: approximately 10-day PBMC culture with coronavirus spike peptide pools or control peptides (ViraFEST assay). After 10 days of culture, CD4+ T cells were negatively selected. The Oncomine TCR Beta short-read assay was applied to DNA of cultured CD4+ T cells. TCRdb passed the PCR reads through MiXCR, listing each CDR3 protein once. The sample records under 20,000 distinct CDR3 sequences, around 50% being singletons. In germline, CDR1 is DFQATT, CDR2 SNEGSKA (reference sequence). The CDR3 is 14 residues long. V dropped 4 bases and J dropped 7; count of bases not matched to a gene: 11.

Sequences were derived from CD4+ T cells from blood, cultured in vitro, sampled before SARS-CoV-2 vaccination. The chain carries TRBV20-1 and TRBJ2-3; TRBD2 matches at 7 bases. The receptor was derived from a human donor who had recovered from COVID-19. CDR3 nucleotides: TGCAGTGCTATGCTAGCGGAGCGACCAAATACGCAGTATTTT. Encoded protein: CSAMLAERPNTQYF.